This T cell receptor beta chain stems from a study of Ad26.COV2.S vaccination and SARS-CoV-2 variants. Whole-study context: A COV1001 Ad26.COV2.S trial-arm participant provided the sample. Regarding the study as a whole: Post-vaccination spike-specific CD8+ and CD4+ T cell responses reportedly had substantial breadth.

Stated treatment: roughly 19 received Ad26.COV2.S at low or high dose, single or two shots; roughly five received placebo; per-sample allocation not given. At day 63 after the first vaccine or placebo injection, samples were drawn. As regards this clone: What it recognizes is unknown.

Assay: immunoSEQ multiplex PCR; the TCRdb copy retains only in-frame clones and omits some. Here the sample spans over 300,000 clones, 83% being singletons. The clonotype comes from a person aged 18-65 years who received the Ad26.COV2.S COVID-19 vaccine or a placebo. The material was peripheral blood, obtained in a trial of Ad26.COV2.S vaccine versus placebo.

As DNA, the CDR3 is TGTGCCAGCAGTTTTAATTACAATGAGCAGTTCTTC. This codes for CASSFNYNEQFF. The chain combines TRBV12-3 or TRBV12-4 with TRBJ2-1; D not resolved. This CDR3 is 12 amino acids long. V was pared by 3 bases and J by 4 bases, with 4 bases between.